The source of this T cell receptor beta chain is a study of regulatory T cells in long-lasting Graves disease. This clonotype was recorded many times. Time point reported: persistent/refractory GD, antithyroid drugs over 5 years with positive TRAb. With RNA extracted from PBMCs as input, the TCR library was made. For TCR beta, libraries came from iRepertoire HTBI primers and Arm-PCR of CDR3 regions. TCRdb recomputed calls from the multiplex PCR reads with MiXCR, one row per CDR3 protein. This sample has roughly 500,000 distinct CDR3 sequences, with around a fifth found just once. Germline CDR1 is MDHEN and CDR2 is SYDVKM. The CDR3 is made up of 15 amino acids. The V gene end was trimmed by 6 bases and the J gene end by 2 bases; junction bases not matched to a gene: 10.

This TCR was recovered from a female donor with Graves disease. This sample comprised peripheral blood mononuclear cells (PBMCs), obtained when the disease was refractory, from a patient treated with antithyroid drugs. V and J are TRBV28 and TRBJ2-7, with TRBD1 matching over 7 bases. The CDR3 region has the DNA TGTGCCAGCAGCTTGGACGGGACAGTCCCCTACGAGCAGTACTTC. Translating it yields CASSLDGTVPYEQYF.